The 10 T cell receptor beta chains below all came from one sample that was sequenced in a study of cytomegalovirus exposure and HLA in healthy donors. In the PCR, 60 Vbeta and 13 Jbeta primers were used. Here immunoSEQ multiplex PCR was the method, and the copy in TCRdb shows in-frame clones only, minus some. The sample has about 120,000 clones; roughly 80% are singletons. The source material was PBMCs. These receptors were collected from a man between 60 and 75 years old in good health and CMV-seropositive.

The J gene is TRBJ2-3, the V gene TRBV5-1, with 9 nucleotides matching TRBD1. CDR3 size: 14 residues. J was trimmed by 5 bases and V by 2 bases; bases with no gene match: 3. Germline CDR1 is SGHRS and CDR2 is YFSETQ. The CDR3 spells CASSLSDRGDTQYF. Here the CDR3 DNA reads TGCGCCAGCAGCTTATCGGACAGGGGAGATACGCAGTATTTT. Looking up the rest from reference TRBV5-1 and TRBJ2-3 gives the full variable domain: KAGVTQTPRYLIKTRGQQVTLSCSPISGHRSVSWYQQTPGQGLQFLFEYFSETQRNKGNFPGRFSGRQFSNSRSEMNVSTLELGDSALYLCASSLSDRGDTQYFGPGTRLTVL.

This chain joins TRBV9 and TRBJ2-3; no definite D call. Trimming cost V 3 bases and J 0 bases, with 11 bases left between them. CDR1 and CDR2 from the germline V gene are SGDLS and YYNGEE. The CDR3 is 15 amino acids. CDR3 region: CASSASVRSTDTQYF. CDR3 coding DNA: TGTGCCAGCAGCGCCTCCGTGAGAAGCACAGATACGCAGTATTTT.

The chain recombines TRBV10-3 with TRBJ2-7, with D maybe TRBD2 (5 bases). V lost 10 bases, J lost 5 bases, and 18 bases lay in between. The V gene's germline CDR1 is ENHRY and CDR2 SYGVKD. The CDR3 spans 13 residues. CDR3 residues: CATTYGVPNEQYF. As DNA, the CDR3 is TGTGCCACTACCTACGGGGTCCCCAACGAGCAGTACTTC.

The chain is built from TRBV18 and TRBJ1-1, with 8 bases aligning to TRBD1. Germline values: CDR1 KGHSH, CDR2 LQKENI. There are 15 residues in the CDR3. The trim removed 3 bases at V and 7 bases at J, leaving 10 bases unmatched. CDR3 residues: CASSPPGQGKVEAFF. Here the CDR3 DNA reads TGTGCCAGCTCACCCCCAGGACAGGGAAAGGTTGAAGCTTTCTTT.

A few counts support this clone. J is TRBJ2-3 and V is TRBV7-6; TRBD1 aligns across 7 bases. The V gene's germline CDR1 is SGHVS and CDR2 FNYEAQ. Trimming cost V 6 bases and J 0 bases; bases outside gene matches: 12. CDR3 length: 17 amino acids. This CDR3 is CASRRKVEGASTDTQYF. The CDR3 nucleotides are TGTGCCAGCAGACGAAAAGTCGAGGGGGCCAGCACAGATACGCAGTATTTT. Full variable domain (rest looked up from reference TRBV7-6 and TRBJ2-3): GAGVSQSPRYKVTKRGQDVALRCDPISGHVSLYWYRQALGQGPEFLTYFNYEAQQDKSGLPNDRFSAERPEGSISTLTIQRTEQRDSAMYRCASRRKVEGASTDTQYFGPGTRLTVL.

This clone was seen a few times. This chain uses TRBV13 with TRBJ1-1; 12 bases align to TRBD1. Germline lookup yields CDR1 PRHDT and CDR2 FYEKMQ (reference sequence). The J segment lost 5 bases and the V segment lost 6 bases, leaving 4 bases of the junction unmatched. This CDR3 has 14 residues. CDR3 in DNA: TGTGCCAGCAGGGGGACAGGGGGCGGGACTGAAGCTTTCTTT. This gives the protein CASRGTGGGTEAFF.

The table lists this clone with many counts. The rearrangement links TRBV29-1 to TRBJ1-1, with 7 bases that match TRBD1. The CDR3 spans 13 residues. Per the germline V gene, CDR1 is SQVTM and CDR2 is ANQGSEA. The V segment lost 6 bases and the J segment 4 bases; nucleotides outside the gene matches: 8. This chain's CDR3 is CSVARGEGTEAFF. CDR3 DNA: TGCAGCGTGGCCAGGGGGGAAGGCACTGAAGCTTTCTTT.

This clone came up a few times. The chain links TRBV30 to TRBJ1-4; D might be TRBD1 (6 bases). Trimming stripped 0 bases from V and 5 bases from J, with 13 bases between. Germline-derived CDR1 and CDR2 are GTSNPN and SVGIG (reference sequence). The CDR3 covers 15 residues. The CDR3 reads CAWSVFQGINEKLFF. The DNA for the CDR3 is TGTGCCTGGAGTGTCTTCCAGGGGATCAATGAAAAACTGTTTTTT.

The chain recombines TRBV15 with TRBJ2-1, with a possible D match to TRBD2 (7 bases). CDR3 length equals 17 residues. Germline V gene sequence: CDR1 LNHNV, CDR2 YYDKDF (reference sequence). Trimming shortened V by 3 bases and J by 5 bases, and 20 bases separated the two germline ends. The CDR3 spells CATSRGASGPPHNEQFF. The CDR3 coding sequence is TGTGCCACCAGCAGGGGGGCTAGCGGCCCTCCCCACAATGAGCAGTTCTTC.

The V and J genes are TRBV30 and TRBJ1-3, with 9 bases matching TRBD1. Trimming removed 0 bases from V and 3 bases from J; junction bases left unmatched: 3. The CDR3 sequence is 15 residues long. Germline CDR1 reads GTSNPN; CDR2 reads SVGIG (reference sequence). The CDR3 loop reads CAWSVQGALGNTIYF. In DNA form, the CDR3 reads TGTGCCTGGAGTGTACAGGGGGCCCTTGGAAACACCATATATTTT.